This TCR beta chain stems from a study of blood T cell repertoires in COVID-19. Across the whole study: Samples representing acute and convalescent COVID-19 were sourced from the United States, Italy and Spain.

This CDR3 is 18 amino acids long. Germline assignment: CDR1 LNHNV and CDR2 YYDKDF (reference sequence). The V segment lost 1 base and the J segment 3 bases; nucleotides outside the gene matches: 14. Only in-frame clones appear in the TCRdb table, and some are missing; sequencing was by immunoSEQ multiplex PCR. The table records over 30,000 clones, roughly 86% of them present only once. The TCR sequence derives from a man in his sixties or seventies with acute or convalescent COVID-19. V and J are TRBV15 and TRBJ2-7; 8 bases line up with TRBD1. Sample: peripheral blood. The CDR3 loop reads CATSRAWQGAGGDYEQYF. For the CDR3, the DNA is TGTGCCACCAGCAGAGCCTGGCAGGGGGCCGGGGGAGACTACGAGCAGTACTTC.